Each of the 18 T cell receptor beta chains below was sequenced from the same sample in a study of blood T cells in healthy people across ages. The authors ran a second PCR of about 6 to 11 cycles using a sample-barcoded 5' primer and a J-beta primer mix. TCRdb re-analysed the 5' RACE reads in MiXCR, keeping a single row per CDR3 protein. Among roughly 2 million distinct CDR3 sequences listed, 40% to 55% were seen once. Material for sequencing was blood. These receptors came from a woman aged 35 to 49 in good health.

The chain links TRBV28 to TRBJ1-2, with TRBD1 as a possible D gene (6 bases). Germline V gene lookup returns CDR1 MDHEN and CDR2 SYDVKM. The length of the CDR3 is 16 residues. The V gene lost 1 base and the J gene lost 3 bases, with 15 bases spanning the gap. CDR3 coding DNA: TGTGCCAGCAGTTTATCCTACAGGGTCTCCTACTATGGCTACACCTTC. Its translation is CASSLSYRVSYYGYTF.

This clonotype was seen many times. The gene calls are TRBV29-1 and TRBJ2-4, with a possible D match to TRBD1 (6 bases). The CDR3 sequence is 13 residues long. V lost 7 bases to trimming and J lost 3 bases, with 13 bases between them. The germline V gene has CDR1 SQVTM and CDR2 ANQGSEA. CDR3 sequence: CSAEQGGKNIQYF. CDR3 nucleotide sequence: TGCAGCGCCGAACAGGGCGGCAAAAACATTCAGTACTTC.

A note on this clonotype: The junction departs from germline at one end; a sequencing error may be responsible. The chain combines TRBV9 with TRBJ2-1, with 11 bases that match TRBD1. Per germline, CDR1 SGDLS and CDR2 YYNGEE. This CDR3 has 15 residues. The CDR3 nucleotides read TGTGCCAGCAGCGGATCCGGGACAGGGGGAAATGAACAGTTCTTC. Its translation is CASSGSGTGGNEQFF.

The V and J genes are TRBV7-2 and TRBJ1-2; a weak D match, TRBD1 (6 bases). Germline CDR1 SGHTA, CDR2 FQGNSA. V was pared by 5 bases and J by 8 bases, with 21 bases between. This CDR3 is built from 15 residues. The CDR3: CASSTSLGQSRGYTF. DNA for the CDR3: TGTGCCAGCAGCACTAGCCTTGGACAGTCGAGGGGCTACACCTTC.

The V gene is TRBV11-1, the J gene TRBJ2-1, with 7 positions matching TRBD1. V lost 6 bases, J lost 6 bases, and 11 bases stayed unmatched. The CDR3 length is 15 residues. In germline, CDR1 is SGHAT, CDR2 FQDESV (reference sequence). The CDR3 DNA reads TGTGCCAGCAGTGATGACAGGGTGGAACTCAATGAGCAGTTCTTC. It yields the protein CASSDDRVELNEQFF.

The chain couples TRBV6-5 to TRBJ2-7; D is undetermined. The J call could be wrong; TRBJ2-5 is a better fit for the DNA end. Germline CDR1 is MNHEY and CDR2 is SVGAGI. The CDR3 contains 15 residues. CDR3 bases: TGTGCCAGCAGTGACCCGGACCTACCGATGGAGACCCAGTACTTC. Its translation: CASSDPDLPMETQYF.

The rearrangement uses TRBV5-6 and TRBJ2-3; TRBD2 matches at 8 bases. Germline V CDR1 and CDR2: SGHDT, YYEEEE. CDR3 length: 16 residues. The V and J ends lost 0 bases and 6 bases, in that order; junction bases with no gene match: 9. Written as DNA, the CDR3 is TGTGCCAGCAGCTTGGGTGAGCGGGGGCCCCTGGATACGCAGTATTTT. The encoded protein is CASSLGERGPLDTQYF.

The chain joins TRBV15 to TRBJ2-2; tentatively, D is TRBD2 (6 bases). Germline CDR1 and CDR2: LNHNV and YYDKDF (reference sequence). V dropped 10 bases and J dropped 3 bases, with 12 bases sitting between them. This CDR3 has 13 residues. In DNA form, the CDR3 reads TGTGCCATCAGTCCTAGCGACACCGGGGAGCTGTTTTTT. This encodes CAISPSDTGELFF.

In this sample, this clonotype turned up once. The chain couples TRBV2 to TRBJ2-7; 8 bases align to TRBD1. Looked up from germline, CDR1 is SNHLY and CDR2 is FYNNEI. With 11 bases clipped from V and 3 bases from J, the junction kept 9 bases outside the gene matches. The CDR3 runs 13 residues. The CDR3 coding sequence is TGTGCCGCCAACAGGGGGATATACTACGAGCAGTACTTC. Translated, it gives CAANRGIYYEQYF.

This clonotype turned up a few times. The rearrangement uses TRBV15 and TRBJ2-1; D remains unclear. The CDR3 contains 12 residues. V shed 0 bases and J shed 11 bases, with 8 bases lying between them. Germline values: CDR1 LNHNV, CDR2 YYDKDF (reference sequence). The CDR3 reads CATSRDLVKQFF. The CDR3 DNA follows: TGTGCCACCAGCAGAGATCTAGTGAAGCAGTTCTTC.

CDR3 amino acids: CSARDQEGWNSPLHF. CDR3 DNA: TGCAGTGCTAGAGATCAGGAGGGTTGGAATTCACCCCTCCACTTT. The chain combines TRBV20-1 with TRBJ1-6; no definite D call. CDR1 and CDR2 (germline): DFQATT, SNEGSKA (reference sequence). The V end lost 0 bases, the J end lost 7 bases, and 13 bases lay between the germline ends. There are 15 residues in the CDR3.

The chain combines TRBV7-2 with TRBJ2-1; 9 positions match TRBD1. V dropped 4 bases and J dropped 7; count of bases not matched to a gene: 11. Germline CDR1 reads SGHTA; CDR2 reads FQGNSA. This CDR3 contains 16 residues. CDR3 residues: CASSYAYRGLRNEQFF. In nucleotides, the CDR3 is TGTGCCAGCAGCTACGCATACAGGGGGCTCAGGAATGAGCAGTTCTTC.

J is TRBJ2-7 and V is TRBV7-8, with D uncertain. The CDR3 totals 13 residues. The germline gives CDR1 SGHVS, CDR2 FQNEAQ. The V end was cut by 2 bases, the J end by 2 bases, with 7 bases between. The CDR3: CASSLQSAYEQYF. The CDR3 DNA reads TGTGCCAGCAGCTTACAAAGCGCCTACGAGCAGTACTTC.

The CDR3 sequence: CSASERGSYNSPLHF. The CDR3 nucleotides read TGCAGTGCCTCAGAGCGGGGATCCTATAATTCACCCCTCCACTTT. The chain combines TRBV20-1 with TRBJ1-6, with D unresolved. The V end lost 6 bases, the J end lost 1 base, and 13 bases lay between the germline ends. This CDR3 contains 15 residues. Germline loops: CDR1 DFQATT, CDR2 SNEGSKA (reference sequence).

A remark on this clonotype: Just one base apart from a much larger clone, this may be a read error. The chain links TRBV5-1 to TRBJ2-5, with 9 bases fitting TRBD2. From germline, CDR1 is SGHRS and CDR2 YFSETQ. The CDR3 has 15 residues. Trimming at V came to 3 bases and at J to 1 base, leaving 4 bases not matched to a gene. CDR3 sequence reads: CASSSQRGAQETQYF. The CDR3 DNA sequence: TGCGCCAGCAGCTCCCAGCGGGGGGCCCAAGAGACCCAGTACTTC.

The sample holds a few counts of this clonotype. This chain connects TRBV27 to TRBJ2-7, with TRBD2 matching over 12 bases. CDR1 and CDR2 (germline): MNHEY, SMNVEV (reference sequence). CDR3 length: 16 amino acids. J was trimmed by 0 bases and V by 5 bases; bases with no gene match: 5. The CDR3 sequence: CASSGRLAGDSYEQYF. The CDR3 coding sequence is TGTGCCAGCAGTGGAAGACTAGCGGGGGACTCCTACGAGCAGTACTTC.

This clonotype was recorded a few times. The CDR3 is CASSSSGPLFRMETQYF. In DNA form, the CDR3 reads TGTGCCAGCAGCTCATCCGGACCCTTATTCAGAATGGAGACCCAGTACTTC. The chain joins TRBV7-2 to TRBJ2-5; D remains unclear. The CDR3 is 17 residues long. V lost 4 bases and J 5 bases, leaving 23 bases between the germline ends. Germline V gene data show CDR1 as SGHTA and CDR2 as FQGNSA.

The chain joins TRBV20-1 to TRBJ1-4, with 7 bases aligning to TRBD1. CDR3 length: 13 residues. V lost 6 bases, J lost 10 bases, and 11 bases stayed unmatched. From germline, CDR1 is DFQATT and CDR2 SNEGSKA (reference sequence). The DNA of the CDR3 is TGCAGTGCCATCCCCGGGACAGTTGCAAAACTGTTTTTT. This encodes CSAIPGTVAKLFF.